The source of this TCR beta chain is a study of shared clonotypes between healthy human individuals. Overall study: CD4 naive cells filled three plates per donor, CD4 memory three, CD8 naive two and CD8 memory one.

Every one of the donors was a Caucasian adult that lived in Nashville, Tennessee. Comment on this clone: The antigen remains undetermined.

Notes on the study in general: An expected dependence of interdonor clonotype sharing on sequencing depth was noted.

Sorted subsets were amplified in replicate PCRs using about 200 ng DNA, 32,000 or so T cell genomes. Libraries were prepared by immunoSEQ multiplex PCR; TCRdb keeps only in-frame clonotypes and omits some of them. The sample lists 2,500,000 or so clones; around 94% were seen once. This CDR3 comprises 15 residues. Germline CDR1 is SEHNR and CDR2 is FQNEAQ (reference sequence). V was clipped by 0 bases and J by 6 bases; unmatched bases: 6. The clonotype was recovered from a man younger than 35 in good health. Sequencing was carried out using naive CD4+ T cells sorted from blood. Indicated subset: CD45RA+ positively selected. V gene TRBV7-9 combines with J gene TRBJ2-7; 9 bases are shared with TRBD2. The CDR3 sequence is CASSLALAGLGEQYF. Here the CDR3 DNA reads TGTGCCAGCAGCTTAGCCCTAGCGGGGTTGGGCGAGCAGTACTTC.